This T cell receptor (beta chain) stems from a study of T cells after yellow fever vaccination. Germline V gives CDR1 MNHEY, CDR2 SMNVEV (reference sequence). Losses at the gene ends were 8 bases for V and 6 bases for J; bases not matched to a gene: 11. The length of the CDR3 is 15 residues. TCRdb reprocessed the 5' RACE reads with MiXCR, giving one entry per CDR3 protein. Of 50,000 or so distinct CDR3 sequences detected, 6.6% appear once; the ten largest clones hold 24%. This clonotype was counted a few times. The clonotype comes from a young man who received the YFV17D yellow fever vaccine. The specimen comprised CD8+ T cells not binding an NS4B(214-222) dextramer, sorted from PBMCs, sampled about 41 days after the first yellow fever vaccination. The V and J genes are TRBV27 and TRBJ1-5, with 9 bases matching TRBD1. The CDR3 sequence is CASAPGTGFSQPQHF. The CDR3 DNA reads as TGTGCCAGCGCACCTGGGACAGGGTTTTCTCAGCCCCAGCATTTT.